Each of the 12 T cell receptor beta chains below was sequenced from the same sample in a study of blood T cell repertoires in COVID-19. TCRdb's table, derived via immunoSEQ multiplex PCR, lists solely in-frame clones and lacks some. The table records approximately 60,000 clones, around 88% of them present only once. The source material was peripheral blood. These receptors were obtained from a human donor in a cohort sampled during active COVID-19.

V and J are TRBV15 and TRBJ1-5, with D maybe TRBD1 (5 bases). V was pared by 6 bases and J by 0 bases, with 12 bases between. CDR3 size: 15 residues. The germline CDR1 and CDR2 sequences are LNHNV and YYDKDF (reference sequence). The CDR3 DNA follows: TGTGCCACCAGTGGGGGGTCCTATAGCAATCAGCCCCAGCATTTT. It yields the protein CATSGGSYSNQPQHF. Full variable domain (missing parts from reference TRBV15 and TRBJ1-5): DAMVIQNPRYQVTQFGKPVTLSCSQTLNHNVMYWYQQKSSQAPKLLFHYYDKDFNNEADTPDNFQSRRPNTSFCFLDIRSPGLGDTAMYLCATSGGSYSNQPQHFGDGTRLSIL.

J is TRBJ1-1 and V is TRBV6-5; no definite D call. CDR1 and CDR2 from the germline V gene are MNHEY and SVGAGI. Trimming took 6 bases from V and 0 from J, leaving 11 bases between them. This CDR3 region has 14 residues. CDR3 sequence: CASRSAGLNTEAFF. Here the CDR3 DNA reads TGTGCCAGCAGATCGGCAGGTCTGAACACTGAAGCTTTCTTT.

In this sample, this clone turned up once. This rearrangement joins TRBV5-1 to TRBJ1-1; D is uncertain. Trimming cost V 0 bases and J 6 bases, with 9 bases left between them. Germline values: CDR1 SGHRS, CDR2 YFSETQ. There are 13 residues in the CDR3. The CDR3 coding sequence is TGCGCCAGCAGCTTGGAACGGTTTCCTGAAGCTTTCTTT. Translation: CASSLERFPEAFF. Full variable domain (missing parts from reference TRBV5-1 and TRBJ1-1): KAGVTQTPRYLIKTRGQQVTLSCSPISGHRSVSWYQQTPGQGLQFLFEYFSETQRNKGNFPGRFSGRQFSNSRSEMNVSTLELGDSALYLCASSLERFPEAFFGQGTRLTVV.

The rearrangement uses TRBV6-6 and TRBJ1-4, with 9 bases that match TRBD1. Trimming at V came to 2 bases and at J to 6 bases, leaving 1 base not matched to a gene. This CDR3 is 14 amino acids long. CDR1 and CDR2 from the germline V gene are MNHNY and SVGAGI (reference sequence). The CDR3 DNA sequence: TGTGCCAGCAGTTACGGGACAGGGCATGAAAAACTGTTTTTT. This translates into CASSYGTGHEKLFF.

The chain combines TRBV11-2 with TRBJ1-6, with 10 bases lining up with TRBD1. CDR1 and CDR2 from the germline V gene are SGHAT and FQNNGV. The V segment lost 4 bases and the J segment 14 bases; nucleotides outside the gene matches: 2. CDR3 length: 12 residues. This chain's CDR3 is CASSSGQGTLHF. As DNA, the CDR3 is TGTGCCAGCAGCTCGGGACAGGGGACCCTCCACTTT. The full variable domain, in which reference TRBV11-2 and TRBJ1-6 provide the parts outside the CDR3, is EAGVAQSPRYKIIEKRQSVAFWCNPISGHATLYWYQQILGQGPKLLIQFQNNGVVDDSQLPKDRFSAERLKGVDSTLKIQPAKLEDSAVYLCASSSGQGTLHFGNGTRLTVT.

V is TRBV7-9 and J is TRBJ2-1, with 7 bases aligning to TRBD2. The J segment lost 9 bases and the V segment lost 5 bases, leaving 10 bases of the junction unmatched. Germline V gene sequence: CDR1 SEHNR, CDR2 FQNEAQ (reference sequence). The length of the CDR3 is 14 residues. CDR3 in amino acids: CASSPGRESVEQFF. CDR3 DNA: TGTGCCAGCAGCCCAGGGAGGGAGTCCGTTGAGCAGTTCTTC.

The chain links TRBV29-1 to TRBJ2-3; D gene ambiguous. Germline values: CDR1 SQVTM, CDR2 ANQGSEA. V was shortened by 4 bases and J by 3 bases, with 11 bases between the two germline ends. The CDR3 is made up of 13 amino acids. CDR3 DNA: TGCAGCGTTGCTCACTACCATACAGATACGCAGTATTTT. Its translation: CSVAHYHTDTQYF.

This clone appeared a single time. V gene TRBV6-5 combines with J gene TRBJ2-1; 11 bases line up with TRBD1. The CDR3 spans 16 residues. Looked up from germline, CDR1 is MNHEY and CDR2 is SVGAGI. V gave up 0 bases and J gave up 8 bases; unmatched junction bases: 6. The CDR3 loop is CASSYSIRDRGDEQFF. CDR3 nucleotide sequence: TGTGCCAGCAGTTACTCGATACGGGACAGGGGGGATGAGCAGTTCTTC.

The rearrangement uses TRBV7-2 and TRBJ2-7, with D tentatively TRBD1 (5 bases). The germline V and J ends were trimmed by 2 bases and 3 bases, with 11 bases remaining between them. CDR3 length: 14 amino acids. The germline V gene encodes CDR1 SGHTA and CDR2 FQGNSA. CDR3 residues: CASSLMAGNYEQYF. The CDR3 DNA follows: TGTGCCAGCAGCTTAATGGCAGGGAACTACGAGCAGTACTTC.

The chain couples TRBV6-1 to TRBJ1-6; D gene uncertain. Germline V gives CDR1 MNHNS, CDR2 SASEGT. With 0 bases removed from V and 18 bases from J, the gap between germline ends came to 21 bases. The CDR3 runs to 15 residues. The DNA of the CDR3 is TGTGCCAGCAGTGAAGCGATCCATAACGTTCAGAGGGACCACTTT. This translates into CASSEAIHNVQRDHF.

The rearrangement joins TRBV9 to TRBJ1-2; D is unclear. V shed 0 bases and J shed 4 bases, with 10 bases lying between them. The CDR3 is 14 amino acids. The germline V gene encodes CDR1 SGDLS and CDR2 YYNGEE. CDR3 nucleotides: TGTGCCAGCAGCGTAGGGGCCCTTCTCTATGGCTACACCTTC. This encodes CASSVGALLYGYTF.

This chain links TRBV10-2 with TRBJ2-1, with D possibly being TRBD2 (6 bases). Germline V gives CDR1 WSHSY, CDR2 SAAADI. This CDR3 region has 15 residues. Trimming stripped 6 bases from V and 2 bases from J, with 14 bases between. CDR3: CASRTGTQAYNEQFF. CDR3 sequence (DNA): TGCGCCAGCAGGACCGGGACTCAAGCCTACAATGAGCAGTTCTTC.